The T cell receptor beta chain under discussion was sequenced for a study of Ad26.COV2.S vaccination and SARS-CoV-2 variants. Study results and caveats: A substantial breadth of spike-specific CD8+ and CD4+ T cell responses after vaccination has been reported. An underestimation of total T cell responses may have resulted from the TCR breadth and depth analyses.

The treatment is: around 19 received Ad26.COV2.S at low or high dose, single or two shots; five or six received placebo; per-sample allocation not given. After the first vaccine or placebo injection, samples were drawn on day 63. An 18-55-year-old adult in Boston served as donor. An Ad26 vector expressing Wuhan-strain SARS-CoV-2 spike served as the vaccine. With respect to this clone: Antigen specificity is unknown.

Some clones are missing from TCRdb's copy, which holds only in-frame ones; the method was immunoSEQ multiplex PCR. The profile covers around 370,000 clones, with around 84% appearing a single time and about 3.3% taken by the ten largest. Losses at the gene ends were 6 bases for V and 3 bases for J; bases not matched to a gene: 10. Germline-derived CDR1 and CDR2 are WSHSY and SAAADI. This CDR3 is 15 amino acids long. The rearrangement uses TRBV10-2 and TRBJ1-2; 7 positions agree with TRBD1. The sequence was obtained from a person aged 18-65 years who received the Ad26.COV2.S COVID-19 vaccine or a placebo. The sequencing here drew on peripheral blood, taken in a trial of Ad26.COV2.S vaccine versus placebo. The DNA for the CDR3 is TGCGCCAGCAGGATACAGGGGATAGAGGACTATGGCTACACCTTC. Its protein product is CASRIQGIEDYGYTF.